Below, 32 T cell receptor beta chains from the same sample are listed, as sequenced in a study of T cell repertoires in cytomegalovirus infection. Their antigens remain unidentified. TCRdb re-derived calls from the reads in MiXCR, one entry per CDR3 protein. The top ten hold approximately 19% of the sample, which has about 280,000 distinct CDR3 sequences, roughly 21% seen once. Sequenced here: cultured PBMCs, sampled from culture after CMV antigen stimulation. Receptor source: a human donor in good health (CMV status not recorded). Some clones in this sample may be carry-over from other donors' samples.

This chain uses TRBV7-9 with TRBJ2-5; D remains unclear. CDR3 size: 12 residues. Trimming removed 1 base from V and 2 bases from J, with 2 bases in between. The germline V gene encodes CDR1 SEHNR and CDR2 FQNEAQ (reference sequence). Written as DNA, the CDR3 is TGTGCCAGCAGCTTAGAACAAGAGACCCAGTACTTC. Its protein product is CASSLEQETQYF.

The genes are TRBV6-5 and TRBJ1-1; D unclear. From germline, CDR1 is MNHEY and CDR2 SVGAGI. CDR3 length equals 13 residues. V lost 7 bases and J 1 base, leaving 10 bases between the germline ends. CDR3 bases: TGTGCCAGCACCCCTCTAGGGAACACTGAAGCTTTCTTT. Translation: CASTPLGNTEAFF.

The sample holds many counts of this clonotype. The chain employs TRBV20-1 and TRBJ1-4, with D maybe TRBD1 (6 bases). V was clipped by 3 bases and J by 7 bases, with 18 bases between them. Germline values: CDR1 DFQATT, CDR2 SNEGSKA (reference sequence). The CDR3 consists of 15 residues. CDR3 sequence: CSASGNPDSGEKLFF. The CDR3 region has the DNA TGCAGTGCTAGCGGCAACCCGGACAGCGGTGAAAAACTGTTTTTT.

The chain has TRBV27 and TRBJ2-1; 7 positions match TRBD2. The CDR3 runs to 15 residues. Germline lookup yields CDR1 MNHEY and CDR2 SMNVEV (reference sequence). The V gene end was trimmed by 4 bases and the J gene end by 8 bases; junction bases not matched to a gene: 11. The CDR3 loop reads CASSYGLVVIHEQFF. The CDR3 DNA reads as TGTGCCAGCAGTTATGGACTAGTTGTGATCCATGAGCAGTTCTTC.

This clonotype was detected a few times. The chain joins TRBV19 to TRBJ2-7, with D unresolved. V was clipped by 5 bases and J by 6 bases, with 11 bases between them. Per germline, CDR1 LNHDA and CDR2 SQIVND (reference sequence). This CDR3 spans 12 amino acids. DNA of the CDR3: TGTGCCAGTAGTCTTGCCGGTCGCGAGCAGTACTTC. Its translation is CASSLAGREQYF.

This clonotype showed up many times. This chain connects TRBV7-2 to TRBJ2-1, with D perhaps given as TRBD1 or TRBD2 (5 bases each). The CDR3 spans 17 residues. The germline gives CDR1 SGHTA, CDR2 FQGNSA. Trimming shortened V by 2 bases and J by 7 bases, and 21 bases separated the two germline ends. CDR3 sequence reads: CASSLLGTFQIRNEQFF. CDR3 nucleotide sequence: TGTGCCAGCAGCTTACTCGGGACGTTCCAGATAAGGAATGAGCAGTTCTTC.

This clonotype was seen at least ten times. V and J are TRBV7-2 and TRBJ1-4, with D possibly matching TRBD1 (5 bases). Looked up from germline, CDR1 is SGHTA and CDR2 is FQGNSA. V was clipped by 2 bases and J by 8 bases, with 12 bases between them. This CDR3 is built from 14 residues. CDR3 in DNA: TGTGCCAGCAGCTTACTTCAGGGTGGCGAAAAACTGTTTTTT. Residues: CASSLLQGGEKLFF.

In this sample, this clonotype turned up a few times. The chain joins TRBV7-2 to TRBJ2-5, with 10 bases lining up with TRBD2. CDR3 size: 15 residues. The V gene end was trimmed by 4 bases and the J gene end by 5 bases; junction bases not matched to a gene: 7. Germline assignment: CDR1 SGHTA and CDR2 FQGNSA. The CDR3 sequence is CASSWTSGTGETQYF. DNA for the CDR3: TGTGCCAGCAGCTGGACTAGCGGAACTGGGGAGACCCAGTACTTC.

This clonotype was recorded many times. The chain combines TRBV11-2 with TRBJ1-1, with 9 bases identical to TRBD1. The CDR3 sequence is 15 residues long. From germline, CDR1 is SGHAT and CDR2 FQNNGV. With 5 bases clipped from V and 5 bases from J, the junction kept 9 bases outside the gene matches. This CDR3 is CASSPTTDRGTEAFF. Here the CDR3 DNA reads TGTGCCAGCAGCCCAACTACGGACAGGGGTACTGAAGCTTTCTTT. Full variable domain (remainder filled in from reference TRBV11-2 and TRBJ1-1): EAGVAQSPRYKIIEKRQSVAFWCNPISGHATLYWYQQILGQGPKLLIQFQNNGVVDDSQLPKDRFSAERLKGVDSTLKIQPAKLEDSAVYLCASSPTTDRGTEAFFGQGTRLTVV.

This clonotype was seen repeatedly, ten times or more. J is TRBJ2-5 and V is TRBV6-5; TRBD1 matches 8 bases. V lost 2 bases to trimming and J lost 5 bases; unmatched junction nucleotides: 7. CDR3 size: 15 residues. Germline lookup yields CDR1 MNHEY and CDR2 SVGAGI. The CDR3 DNA is TGTGCCAGCAGTTACGGCAGGGGGCCCGGGGAGACCCAGTACTTC. Protein product: CASSYGRGPGETQYF.

This clonotype was observed at least ten times. This chain uses TRBV6-2 or TRBV6-3 with TRBJ2-2; TRBD2 matches 12 bases. V lost 2 bases to trimming and J lost 3 bases; unmatched junction nucleotides: 7. CDR1 is MNHEY, CDR2 SVGEGT, per germline. This CDR3 is built from 18 residues. Here the CDR3 DNA reads TGTGCCAGCAGTTACAACCTAGCGGGAGGGGAGGACACCGGGGAGCTGTTTTTT. Translation gives CASSYNLAGGEDTGELFF.

This clonotype occurred a few times. V and J are TRBV20-1 and TRBJ1-1; D call uncertain. Looked up from germline, CDR1 is DFQATT and CDR2 is SNEGSKA (reference sequence). The CDR3 totals 14 residues. V was trimmed by 3 bases and J by 0 bases, leaving 11 bases between them. The chain's CDR3 is CSARATELNTEAFF. CDR3 DNA sequence: TGCAGTGCTAGGGCTACAGAGCTGAACACTGAAGCTTTCTTT.

V gene TRBV29-1 combines with J gene TRBJ2-5; D call uncertain. Trimming took 5 bases from V and 5 from J, leaving 6 bases between them. There are 10 residues in the CDR3. Germline V gene lookup returns CDR1 SQVTM and CDR2 ANQGSEA. The CDR3 is CSVSGETQYF. The CDR3 nucleotides read TGCAGCGTTTCCGGTGAGACCCAGTACTTC.

The gene calls are TRBV29-1 and TRBJ2-1; weak D call: TRBD1 (6 bases). Germline assignment: CDR1 SQVTM and CDR2 ANQGSEA. The CDR3 has 14 residues. V lost 4 bases to trimming and J lost 0 bases, with 10 bases between them. The CDR3 nucleotides are TGCAGCGTTGGTGACAGGAGCTCCTACAATGAGCAGTTCTTC. It translates to CSVGDRSSYNEQFF.

The chain couples TRBV19 to TRBJ2-5, with D perhaps given as TRBD1 or TRBD2 (5 bases each). Germline loops: CDR1 LNHDA, CDR2 SQIVND (reference sequence). V lost 7 bases and J lost 1, with 7 bases in between. The CDR3 length is 12 residues. CDR3: CASTGTQETQYF. For the CDR3, the DNA is TGTGCCAGTACCGGGACCCAAGAGACCCAGTACTTC.

This clonotype was seen only once. The chain is built from TRBV7-9 and TRBJ1-1; D remains ambiguous. The CDR3 extends over 14 amino acids. Trimming shortened V by 6 bases and J by 0 bases, and 11 bases separated the two germline ends. Germline CDR1 reads SEHNR; CDR2 reads FQNEAQ (reference sequence). CDR3 nucleotide sequence: TGTGCCAGCAGACCAGAGGGTCTGAACACTGAAGCTTTCTTT. As protein: CASRPEGLNTEAFF.

This clonotype was seen at least ten times. The rearrangement links TRBV7-3 to TRBJ1-1; D gene unclear. Per germline, CDR1 SGHTA and CDR2 FQGTGA. This CDR3 is 15 amino acids long. Trimming left V 1 base short and J 1 base short, with 10 bases between. As DNA, the CDR3 is TGTGCCAGCAGCTTAATGATATCCGCGAACACTGAAGCTTTCTTT. It yields the protein CASSLMISANTEAFF.

This clonotype has just a few counts. This chain uses TRBV6-1 with TRBJ1-1; D remains ambiguous. Trimming removed 7 bases at V and 6 bases at J, with 24 bases between. The CDR3 length is 16 residues. In germline, CDR1 is MNHNS, CDR2 SASEGT. CDR3 region: CASIRTRGRIGAEAFF. The CDR3, as DNA: TGTGCCAGCATAAGAACGAGAGGACGTATTGGGGCTGAAGCTTTCTTT.

Points on this clonotype: It may be a read error: a sequence one base away is much more abundant. The CDR3 region has the DNA TGCGCCAGCAGCTCCGGGACAGGGGGCACTGAAGCTTTCTTT. As protein: CASSSGTGGTEAFF. The V and J genes are TRBV5-1 and TRBJ1-1; 11 bases fit TRBD1. Germline V CDR1 and CDR2: SGHRS, YFSETQ. The J segment lost 4 bases and the V segment lost 3 bases, leaving 2 bases of the junction unmatched. The CDR3 totals 14 residues.

This rearrangement joins TRBV6-2 or TRBV6-3 to TRBJ2-7; D is possibly TRBD2 (5 bases). CDR3 length equals 16 residues. Germline loops: CDR1 MNHEY, CDR2 SVGEGT. Trimming took off 2 bases at V and 5 bases at J, with 19 bases between the two ends. The CDR3 sequence is CASSYRDLLGSNEQYV. CDR3 nucleotides: TGTGCCAGCAGTTACCGTGACTTACTAGGGAGTAACGAGCAGTACGTC.

This chain uses TRBV19 with TRBJ2-1, with 14 bases that match TRBD2. Germline values: CDR1 LNHDA, CDR2 SQIVND (reference sequence). The junction had 14 bases not matched to a gene; V was cut back by 7 bases and J by 0 bases. This CDR3 has 20 residues. The CDR3 loop is CASTIRSGLAGESSYNEQFF. The CDR3 DNA reads TGTGCCAGTACCATCCGGTCGGGACTAGCGGGAGAAAGCTCCTACAATGAGCAGTTCTTC.

This clonotype was seen more than once but under ten times. This rearrangement joins TRBV4-1 to TRBJ2-7, with TRBD2 matching 7 bases. The J segment lost 1 base and the V segment lost 4 bases, leaving 10 bases of the junction unmatched. The CDR3 has 16 residues. In germline, CDR1 is MGHRA, CDR2 YSYEKL. The CDR3 region is CASSPYFASGSYEQYF. The CDR3 DNA sequence: TGCGCCAGCAGCCCCTACTTCGCTAGCGGATCCTACGAGCAGTACTTC.

J is TRBJ2-1 and V is TRBV19; D possibly corresponds to TRBD2 (5 bases). CDR1 is LNHDA, CDR2 SQIVND, per germline (reference sequence). V lost 3 bases to trimming and J lost 2 bases, with 11 bases between them. The CDR3 spans 15 residues. CDR3 bases: TGTGCCAGTAGTATCATCGGAGGTCCCTACAATGAGCAGTTCTTC. It codes for CASSIIGGPYNEQFF.

This clonotype was seen at least ten times. The chain couples TRBV7-2 to TRBJ2-3, with a possible D match to TRBD2 (6 bases). V lost 1 base and J 5 bases, leaving 7 bases between the germline ends. Germline CDR1 is SGHTA and CDR2 is FQGNSA. The CDR3 is made up of 13 amino acids. The CDR3 protein is CASSLGGEDTQYF. CDR3 bases: TGTGCCAGCAGCTTAGGCGGGGAAGATACGCAGTATTTT.

This clonotype was seen repeatedly, ten times or more. The rearrangement joins TRBV7-9 to TRBJ2-1; D is unresolved. This CDR3 comprises 12 residues. Trimming shortened V by 3 bases and J by 4 bases, and 4 bases separated the two germline ends. Germline-derived CDR1 and CDR2 are SEHNR and FQNEAQ (reference sequence). The CDR3 DNA is TGTGCCAGCAGCTTTGGATACAATGAGCAGTTCTTC. Its protein product is CASSFGYNEQFF. The full variable domain, completed using reference TRBV7-9 and TRBJ2-1, is DTGVSQNPRHKITKRGQNVTFRCDPISEHNRLYWYRQTLGQGPEFLTYFQNEAQLEKSRLLSDRFSAERPKGSFSTLEIQRTEQGDSAMYLCASSFGYNEQFFGPGTRLTVL.

CDR3 in amino acids: CASRMGPFADTQYF. The CDR3 DNA follows: TGTGCCAGCAGAATGGGACCGTTTGCGGATACGCAGTATTTT. The gene calls are TRBV12-3 or TRBV12-4 and TRBJ2-3; D assignment may be TRBD1 or TRBD2 (5 bases each). V lost 6 bases, J lost 6 bases, and 16 bases lay in between. CDR3 length equals 14 residues.

The sample holds many counts of this clonotype. The rearrangement links TRBV15 to TRBJ2-1, with TRBD2 identical over 12 bases. The germline CDR1 and CDR2 sequences are LNHNV and YYDKDF (reference sequence). The CDR3 extends over 17 amino acids. V trimming: 0 bases; J trimming: 8 bases; junction bases outside the gene matches: 8. The CDR3 is CATSRDPPSGRDDEQFF. For the CDR3, the DNA is TGTGCCACCAGCAGAGATCCACCTAGCGGGAGGGACGATGAGCAGTTCTTC.

The table lists this clonotype with a few counts. The V and J genes are TRBV7-6 and TRBJ2-2; TRBD2 agrees at 8 bases. Germline CDR1 reads SGHVS; CDR2 reads FNYEAQ. The trim removed 5 bases at V and 1 base at J, leaving 6 bases unmatched. The CDR3 covers 16 residues. The CDR3 region has the DNA TGTGCCAGCAGCCCGTATGCGGGAGGGAACACCGGGGAGCTGTTTTTT. Amino acids: CASSPYAGGNTGELFF.

The chain links TRBV6-6 to TRBJ1-1, with 7 bases fitting TRBD1. V lost 5 bases and J lost 0; bases outside the gene matches: 6. From germline, CDR1 is MNHNY and CDR2 SVGAGI (reference sequence). The CDR3 is 15 amino acids. The DNA of the CDR3 is TGTGCCAGCAGTGCCTGGGACAGTATGAACACTGAAGCTTTCTTT. Encoded protein: CASSAWDSMNTEAFF.

V gene TRBV6-2 or TRBV6-3 combines with J gene TRBJ1-1, with TRBD1 matching 7 bases. The CDR3 runs 13 residues. Per germline, CDR1 MNHEY and CDR2 SVGEGT. Trimming at V came to 6 bases and at J to 1 base, leaving 2 bases not matched to a gene. The CDR3 reads CASRYRGNTEAFF. The CDR3 region has the DNA TGTGCCAGCAGATACAGGGGGAACACTGAAGCTTTCTTT.

The chain combines TRBV7-9 with TRBJ1-4, with a tentative D call TRBD1 (6 bases). Trimming took off 1 base at V and 8 bases at J, with 8 bases between the two ends. This CDR3 region has 13 residues. Germline lookup yields CDR1 SEHNR and CDR2 FQNEAQ (reference sequence). The CDR3 loop is CASSLGGTEKLFF. The CDR3 DNA reads as TGTGCCAGCAGCTTAGGGGGGACAGAAAAACTGTTTTTT.

This clonotype was observed a few times. V and J are TRBV20-1 and TRBJ2-1; D unresolved. The germline V gene has CDR1 DFQATT and CDR2 SNEGSKA (reference sequence). The V end lost 1 base, the J end lost 3 bases, and 13 bases lay between the germline ends. CDR3 length: 15 residues. CDR3: CSARATIGNYNEQFF. DNA of the CDR3: TGCAGTGCTAGAGCTACCATAGGGAACTACAATGAGCAGTTCTTC.